These 13 T cell receptor beta chains were all obtained from the same sample, sequenced in a study of regulatory T cells in long-lasting Graves disease (dated by TCRdb to the early 2020s). The time point label, as the study defines it: newly diagnosed GD, antithyroid drugs for less than 3 months. RNA was extracted from PBMCs in TRIzol for both TCR sequencing and RNA sequencing. Libraries were constructed by multiplex PCR. TCRdb lists the instrument as Illumina HiSeq 4000. CDR3 regions were amplified by Arm-PCR with iRepertoire HTBI primers to construct TCR beta libraries. TCRdb applied fastp at Q25 and MiXCR to the public reads, then kept only in-frame beta chains. Entries are consolidated by CDR3 protein sequence, retaining the most common genes and DNA. This sample is represented by 550,000 to 650,000 distinct CDR3 sequences; 15% to 20% of them were singletons. Of the sample, about 12% is held by the ten largest clones.

These records were also assigned to another study, of T cells in Graves' hyperthyroidism and ophthalmopathy.

Sequenced here: peripheral blood mononuclear cells (PBMCs), sampled at new diagnosis, from a patient treated with antithyroid drugs. The receptors were sampled from a man between 18 and 35 years old with Graves disease. Donor details come from another sample of the same person, matched by shared clones.

This clonotype was seen many times. The rearrangement uses TRBV28 and TRBJ1-2; perhaps TRBD1 as D (5 bases). The CDR3 has 16 amino acids. CDR1 and CDR2 from the germline V gene are MDHEN and SYDVKM. The ends were cut back, 2 bases at V and 4 bases at J, with 17 bases in the middle. The chain's CDR3 is CASSLSGMGPTYGYTF. CDR3 in DNA: TGTGCCAGCAGTTTAAGCGGGATGGGACCGACCTATGGCTACACCTTC.

This clonotype has only a few counts. The chain combines TRBV18 with TRBJ1-1; D perhaps matches TRBD1 (6 bases). CDR1 is KGHSH, CDR2 LQKENI, per germline. The CDR3 runs 15 residues. The germline V and J ends were trimmed by 2 bases and 4 bases, with 14 bases remaining between them. CDR3 sequence reads: CASSPGGAPSTEAFF. The DNA for the CDR3 is TGTGCCAGCTCACCAGGGGGGGCCCCAAGCACTGAAGCTTTCTTT.

This clonotype showed up just a few times. In DNA form, the CDR3 reads TGTGCCAGCAGTTTATCGGGGTTGTCGGCGCAACAAAAAGCCTACGAGCAGTACTTC. It codes for CASSLSGLSAQQKAYEQYF. The gene calls are TRBV27 and TRBJ2-7, with D uncertain. The V gene's germline CDR1 is MNHEY and CDR2 SMNVEV (reference sequence). Trimming removed 0 bases at V and 2 bases at J, with 23 bases between. CDR3 length: 19 residues.

The chain recombines TRBV3-1 with TRBJ2-7, with D perhaps given as TRBD1 or TRBD2 (5 bases each). Germline CDR1 is LGHDT and CDR2 is YNNKEL (reference sequence). Trimming stripped 4 bases from V and 12 bases from J, with 19 bases between. This CDR3 is 13 amino acids long. CDR3 sequence: CASSPIPRDATYF. The CDR3 bases are TGTGCCAGCAGCCCAATCCCGAGGGACGCTACGTACTTC.

This clonotype was observed a few times. The chain joins TRBV20-1 to TRBJ2-1; TRBD1 matches 9 bases. The CDR3 loop spans 15 amino acids. The J segment lost 2 bases and the V segment lost 3 bases, leaving 5 bases of the junction unmatched. Germline V CDR1 and CDR2: DFQATT, SNEGSKA (reference sequence). CDR3 amino acids: CSARRDRAAYNEQFF. Here the CDR3 DNA reads TGCAGTGCTAGGAGGGACAGGGCAGCCTACAATGAGCAGTTCTTC.

This sequence joins TRBV7-6 and TRBJ1-1; D uncertain. Germline V gives CDR1 SGHVS, CDR2 FNYEAQ. Trimming took off 1 base at V and 0 bases at J, with 9 bases between the two ends. The CDR3 runs to 15 residues. The CDR3 region has the DNA TGTGCCAGCAGCTTAGGCCGATTAATGAACACTGAAGCTTTCTTT. This codes for CASSLGRLMNTEAFF.

The chain employs TRBV5-4 and TRBJ1-1; D not certain. Trimming pared 4 bases from V and 3 bases from J, leaving 13 bases between. This CDR3 is built from 14 residues. Germline CDR1 SGHNT, CDR2 YYREEE (reference sequence). In nucleotides, the CDR3 is TGTGCCAGCAGCATGGGGATGAGTGACACTGAAGCTTTCTTT. This translates into CASSMGMSDTEAFF.

In this sample, this clonotype turned up many times. CDR3 nucleotide sequence: TGTGCCAGCAGCTTTACCGGGACAGGCCGCTACGAGCAGTACTTC. Translation gives CASSFTGTGRYEQYF. The chain employs TRBV7-9 and TRBJ2-7, with 8 bases aligning to TRBD1. The V and J ends lost 3 bases and 3 bases, in that order; junction bases with no gene match: 7. Germline CDR1 and CDR2: SEHNR and FQNEAQ (reference sequence). The CDR3 covers 15 residues.

This clonotype was observed many times. The chain links TRBV12-3 or TRBV12-4 to TRBJ1-2; D might be TRBD1 (6 bases). This CDR3 contains 12 residues. V was cut by 4 bases and J by 6 bases, with 9 bases left in between. The CDR3 DNA sequence: TGTGCCAGCAGTTACGGACAGAATGGCTACACCTTC. This sequence encodes CASSYGQNGYTF.

The chain uses TRBV6-1 and TRBJ1-5; 7 positions match TRBD1. With 5 bases clipped from V and 3 bases from J, the junction kept 4 bases outside the gene matches. CDR1 is MNHNS and CDR2 is SASEGT in the germline V gene. The CDR3 is 14 amino acids. CDR3 sequence (DNA): TGTGCCAGCAGTCAACAGGGGACCAATCAGCCCCAGCATTTT. Translation gives CASSQQGTNQPQHF.

V gene TRBV20-1 combines with J gene TRBJ2-7, with D perhaps matching TRBD1 (6 bases). Germline CDR1 reads DFQATT; CDR2 reads SNEGSKA (reference sequence). Trimming pared 0 bases from V and 3 bases from J, leaving 15 bases between. There are 15 residues in the CDR3. The CDR3: CSARDPSQGYYEQYF. CDR3 bases: TGCAGTGCTAGAGATCCGTCCCAGGGGTACTACGAGCAGTACTTC.

V is TRBV6-1 and J is TRBJ1-1, with D possibly matching TRBD1 (5 bases). The CDR3 extends over 13 amino acids. CDR1 is MNHNS and CDR2 is SASEGT in the germline V gene. Trimming took off 7 bases at V and 5 bases at J, with 14 bases between the two ends. CDR3 in amino acids: CASTPMGGTEAFF. CDR3 sequence (DNA): TGTGCCAGCACTCCAATGGGGGGGACTGAAGCTTTCTTT.

This clonotype was picked up a small number of times. The rearrangement uses TRBV7-9 and TRBJ2-7; D is possibly TRBD1 (6 bases). Germline V gene data show CDR1 as SEHNR and CDR2 as FQNEAQ (reference sequence). V lost 4 bases and J lost 9, with 13 bases in between. The CDR3 extends over 12 amino acids. CDR3 DNA sequence: TGTGCCAGCAGCTCCACAGGGCTGAGGCAGTACTTC. It encodes CASSSTGLRQYF.